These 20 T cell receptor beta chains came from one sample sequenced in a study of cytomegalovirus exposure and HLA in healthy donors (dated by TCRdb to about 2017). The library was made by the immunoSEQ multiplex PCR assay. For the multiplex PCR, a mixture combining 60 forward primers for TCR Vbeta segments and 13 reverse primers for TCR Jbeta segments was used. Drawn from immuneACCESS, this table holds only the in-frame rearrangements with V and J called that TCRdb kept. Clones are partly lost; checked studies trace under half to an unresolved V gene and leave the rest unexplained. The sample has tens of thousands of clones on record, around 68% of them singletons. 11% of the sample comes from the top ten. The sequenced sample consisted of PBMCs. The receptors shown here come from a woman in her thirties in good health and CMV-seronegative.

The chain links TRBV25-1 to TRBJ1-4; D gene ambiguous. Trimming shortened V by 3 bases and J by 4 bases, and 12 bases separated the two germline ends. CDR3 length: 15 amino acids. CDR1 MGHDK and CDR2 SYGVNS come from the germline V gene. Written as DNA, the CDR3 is TGTGCCAGCAGTGACGTGGAGTTAAGTAATGAAAAACTGTTTTTT. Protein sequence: CASSDVELSNEKLFF.

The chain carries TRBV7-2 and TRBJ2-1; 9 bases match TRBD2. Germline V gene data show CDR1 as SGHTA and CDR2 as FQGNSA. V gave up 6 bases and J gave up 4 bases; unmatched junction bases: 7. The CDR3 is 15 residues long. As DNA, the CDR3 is TGTGCCAGCAGTCCCAGCGGGGGGCCTTACAATGAGCAGTTCTTC. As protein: CASSPSGGPYNEQFF.

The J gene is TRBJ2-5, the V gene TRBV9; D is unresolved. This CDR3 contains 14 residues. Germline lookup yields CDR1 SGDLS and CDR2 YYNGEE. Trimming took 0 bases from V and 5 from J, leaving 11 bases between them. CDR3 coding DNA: TGTGCCAGCAGCGTAGATGCAGGCCTCGAGACCCAGTACTTC. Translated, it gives CASSVDAGLETQYF.

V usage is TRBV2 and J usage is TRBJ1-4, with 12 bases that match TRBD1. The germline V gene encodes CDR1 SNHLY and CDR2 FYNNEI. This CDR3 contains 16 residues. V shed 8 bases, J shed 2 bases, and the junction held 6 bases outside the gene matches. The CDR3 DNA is TGTGCCAGCGGGAGGGACAGGGGGCGGACTAATGAAAAACTGTTTTTT. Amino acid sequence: CASGRDRGRTNEKLFF.

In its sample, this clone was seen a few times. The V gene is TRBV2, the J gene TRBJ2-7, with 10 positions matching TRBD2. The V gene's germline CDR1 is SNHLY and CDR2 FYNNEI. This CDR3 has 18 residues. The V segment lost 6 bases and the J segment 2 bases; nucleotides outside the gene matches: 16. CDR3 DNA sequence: TGTGCCAGCAGCGCCTCTCTTCCCCAAGCGGGGGGGACCTACGAGCAGTACTTC. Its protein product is CASSASLPQAGGTYEQYF.

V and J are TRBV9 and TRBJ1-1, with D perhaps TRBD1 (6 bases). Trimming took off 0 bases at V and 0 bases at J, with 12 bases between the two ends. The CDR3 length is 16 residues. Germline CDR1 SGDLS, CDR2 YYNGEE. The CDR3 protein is CASSVATQGMNTEAFF. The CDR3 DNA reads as TGTGCCAGCAGCGTAGCTACGCAGGGGATGAACACTGAAGCTTTCTTT.

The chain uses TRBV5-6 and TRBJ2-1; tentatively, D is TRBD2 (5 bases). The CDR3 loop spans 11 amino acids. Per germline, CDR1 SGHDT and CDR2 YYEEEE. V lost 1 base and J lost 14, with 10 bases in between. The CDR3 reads CASSLLAGEFF. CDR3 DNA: TGTGCCAGCAGCTTGCTGGCCGGGGAGTTCTTC.

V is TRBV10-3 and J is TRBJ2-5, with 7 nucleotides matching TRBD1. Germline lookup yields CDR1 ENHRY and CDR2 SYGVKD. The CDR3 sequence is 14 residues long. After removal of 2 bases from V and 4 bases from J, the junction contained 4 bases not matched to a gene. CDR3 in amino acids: CAISETGERETQYF. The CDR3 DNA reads TGTGCCATCAGTGAGACAGGGGAAAGAGAGACCCAGTACTTC.

The CDR3 region is CASSPSGGNNEQFF. CDR3 nucleotides: TGTGCCAGCTCCCCTAGCGGGGGAAACAATGAGCAGTTCTTC. The gene calls are TRBV18 and TRBJ2-1; 10 bases agree with TRBD2. The CDR3 extends over 14 amino acids. CDR1 is KGHSH and CDR2 is LQKENI in the germline V gene. V lost 6 bases, J lost 5 bases, and 4 bases stayed unmatched. Full variable domain (remainder filled in from reference TRBV18 and TRBJ2-1): NAGVMQNPRHLVRRRGQEARLRCSPMKGHSHVYWYRQLPEEGLKFMVYLQKENIIDESGMPKERFSAEFPKEGPSILRIQQVVRGDSAAYFCASSPSGGNNEQFFGPGTRLTVL.

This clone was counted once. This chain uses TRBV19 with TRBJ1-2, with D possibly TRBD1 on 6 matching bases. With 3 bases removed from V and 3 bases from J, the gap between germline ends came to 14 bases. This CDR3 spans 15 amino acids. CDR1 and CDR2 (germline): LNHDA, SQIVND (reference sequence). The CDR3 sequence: CASSISRGADYGYTF. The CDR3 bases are TGTGCCAGTAGTATTAGCCGGGGGGCAGACTATGGCTACACCTTC.

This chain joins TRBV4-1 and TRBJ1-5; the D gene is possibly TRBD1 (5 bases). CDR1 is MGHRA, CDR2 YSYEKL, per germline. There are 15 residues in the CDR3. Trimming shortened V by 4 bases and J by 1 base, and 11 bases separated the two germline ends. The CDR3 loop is CASSRSRESNQPQHF. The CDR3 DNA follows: TGCGCCAGCAGCCGGAGCAGGGAAAGCAATCAGCCCCAGCATTTT.

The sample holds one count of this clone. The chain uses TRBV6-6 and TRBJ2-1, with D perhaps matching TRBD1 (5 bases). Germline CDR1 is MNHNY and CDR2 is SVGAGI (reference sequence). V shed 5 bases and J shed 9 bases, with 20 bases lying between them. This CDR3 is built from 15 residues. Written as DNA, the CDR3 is TGTGCCAGCAGTCGAGGACACCCACAGCTTGGTGAGCAGTTCTTC. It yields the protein CASSRGHPQLGEQFF.

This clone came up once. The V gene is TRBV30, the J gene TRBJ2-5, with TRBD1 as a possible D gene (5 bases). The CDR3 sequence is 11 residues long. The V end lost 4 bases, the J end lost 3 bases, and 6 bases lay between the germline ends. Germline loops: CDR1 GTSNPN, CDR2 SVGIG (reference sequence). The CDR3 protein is CAWKGEETQYF. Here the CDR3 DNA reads TGTGCCTGGAAAGGGGAAGAGACCCAGTACTTC.

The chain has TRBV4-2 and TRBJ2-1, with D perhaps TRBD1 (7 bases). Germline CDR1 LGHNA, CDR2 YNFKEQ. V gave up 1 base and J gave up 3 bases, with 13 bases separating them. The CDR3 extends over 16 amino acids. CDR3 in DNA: TGTGCCAGCAGCCAAGGCAGGGGGGCCGTCTACAATGAGCAGTTCTTC. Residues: CASSQGRGAVYNEQFF.

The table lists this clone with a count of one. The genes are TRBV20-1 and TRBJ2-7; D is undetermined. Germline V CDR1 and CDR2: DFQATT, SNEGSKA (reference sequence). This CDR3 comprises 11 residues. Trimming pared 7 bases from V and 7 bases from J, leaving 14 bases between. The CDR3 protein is CSGAASREQYF. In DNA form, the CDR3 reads TGCAGTGGTGCGGCCTCCCGGGAGCAGTACTTC.

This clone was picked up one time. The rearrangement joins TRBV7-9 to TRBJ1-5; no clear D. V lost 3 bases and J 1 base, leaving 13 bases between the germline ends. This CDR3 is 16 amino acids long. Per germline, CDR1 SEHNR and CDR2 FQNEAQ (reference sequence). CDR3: CASSLVTASSNQPQHF. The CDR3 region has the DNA TGTGCCAGCAGCTTGGTAACAGCCTCCAGCAATCAGCCCCAGCATTTT.

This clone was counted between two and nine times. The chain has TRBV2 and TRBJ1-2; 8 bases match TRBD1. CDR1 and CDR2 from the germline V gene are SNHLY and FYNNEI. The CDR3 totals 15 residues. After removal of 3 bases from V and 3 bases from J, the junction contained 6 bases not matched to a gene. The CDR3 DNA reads TGTGCCAGCAGTGATGGACAGGGCCCAGACTATGGCTACACCTTC. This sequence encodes CASSDGQGPDYGYTF.

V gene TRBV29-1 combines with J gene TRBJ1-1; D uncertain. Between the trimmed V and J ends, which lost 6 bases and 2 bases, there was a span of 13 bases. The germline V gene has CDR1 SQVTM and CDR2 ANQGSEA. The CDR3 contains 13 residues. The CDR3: CSVLERGNTEAFF. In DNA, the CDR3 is TGCAGCGTCCTAGAGCGGGGTAACACTGAAGCTTTCTTT.

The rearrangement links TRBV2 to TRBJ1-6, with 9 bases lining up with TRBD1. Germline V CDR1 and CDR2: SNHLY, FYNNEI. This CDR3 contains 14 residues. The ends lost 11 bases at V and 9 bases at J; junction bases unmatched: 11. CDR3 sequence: CAGRGQGLISPLHF. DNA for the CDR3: TGTGCCGGCCGGGGACAGGGCCTGATTTCACCCCTCCACTTT.

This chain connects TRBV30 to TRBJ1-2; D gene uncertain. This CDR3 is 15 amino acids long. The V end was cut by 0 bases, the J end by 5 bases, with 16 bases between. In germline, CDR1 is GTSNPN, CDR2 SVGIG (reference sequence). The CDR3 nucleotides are TGTGCCTGGAGTGTAGACTACGGAGCTCTATATGGCTACACCTTC. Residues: CAWSVDYGALYGYTF.